This TCR beta chain was sequenced for a study of chemoradiotherapy in HPV16-positive cancers. Study as a whole: A couple of HPV16-positive patients' cells yielded candidate HPV-specific clones and common motifs.

Points from the study as a whole: Only a couple of HPV16-positive patients supplied the functional HPV-specificity definition. For HPV16-positive patients, expanding HPV-responsive T cells associated with longer recurrence-free survival. Candidate HPV-specific clones and E7-related TCR motifs grew in tumor during treatment.

This clone was found a few times. The antigen is undetermined. The J segment lost 5 bases and the V segment lost 4 bases, leaving 7 bases of the junction unmatched. This CDR3 contains 14 residues. Germline assignment: CDR1 SEHNR and CDR2 FQNEAQ (reference sequence). Measured with immunoSEQ multiplex PCR; TCRdb has only the in-frame clones, and not every one. The repertoire holds some 34,000 clones, with 92% as singletons. Sequenced here: blood, sampled from a patient who underwent chemoradiotherapy. The clonotype originates from a human donor with HPV-associated anogenital cancer. The chain has TRBV7-9 and TRBJ1-2; TRBD1 agrees at 7 bases. The DNA for the CDR3 is TGTGCCAGCAGCTCCGGACAGGAGAGTTATGGCTACACCTTC. Residues: CASSSGQESYGYTF.